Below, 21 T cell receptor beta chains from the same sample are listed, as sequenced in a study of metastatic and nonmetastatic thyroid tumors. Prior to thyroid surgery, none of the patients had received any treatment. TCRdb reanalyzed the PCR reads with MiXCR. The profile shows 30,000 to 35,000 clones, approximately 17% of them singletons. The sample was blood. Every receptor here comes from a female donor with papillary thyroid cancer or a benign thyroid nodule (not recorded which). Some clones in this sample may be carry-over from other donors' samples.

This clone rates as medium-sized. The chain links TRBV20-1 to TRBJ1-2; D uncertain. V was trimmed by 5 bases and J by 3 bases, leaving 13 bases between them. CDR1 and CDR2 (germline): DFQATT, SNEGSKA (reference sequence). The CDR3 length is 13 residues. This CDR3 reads CSALEAGDYGYTF. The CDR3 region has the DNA TGCAGTGCTCTGGAGGCAGGCGACTATGGCTACACCTTC.

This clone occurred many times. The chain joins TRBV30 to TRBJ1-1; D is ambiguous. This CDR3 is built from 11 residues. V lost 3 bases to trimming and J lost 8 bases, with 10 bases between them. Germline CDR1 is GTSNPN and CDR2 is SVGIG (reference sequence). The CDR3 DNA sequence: TGTGCCTGGAGAAAACATTCAGAAGCTTTCTTT. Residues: CAWRKHSEAFF.

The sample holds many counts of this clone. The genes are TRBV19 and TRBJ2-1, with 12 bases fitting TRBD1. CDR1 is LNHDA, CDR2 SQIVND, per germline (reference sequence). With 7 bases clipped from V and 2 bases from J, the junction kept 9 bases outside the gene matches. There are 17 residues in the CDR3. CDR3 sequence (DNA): TGTGCCAGTACCCCGGGACAGGGGGCTTTAGCCTACAATGAGCAGTTCTTC. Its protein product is CASTPGQGALAYNEQFF. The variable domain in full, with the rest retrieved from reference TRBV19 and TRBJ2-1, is DGGITQSPKYLFRKEGQNVTLSCEQNLNHDAMYWYRQDPGQGLRLIYYSQIVNDFQKGDIAEGYSVSREKKESFPLTVTSAQKNPTAFYLCASTPGQGALAYNEQFFGPGTRLTVL.

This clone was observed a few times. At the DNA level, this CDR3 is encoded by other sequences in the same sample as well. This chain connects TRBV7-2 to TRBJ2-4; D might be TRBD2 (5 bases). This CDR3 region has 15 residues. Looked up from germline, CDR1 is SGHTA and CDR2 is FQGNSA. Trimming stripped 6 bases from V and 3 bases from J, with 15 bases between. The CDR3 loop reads CASSPGFHSKNIQYF. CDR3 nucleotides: TGTGCCAGCAGTCCGGGATTCCATAGCAAAAACATTCAGTACTTC.

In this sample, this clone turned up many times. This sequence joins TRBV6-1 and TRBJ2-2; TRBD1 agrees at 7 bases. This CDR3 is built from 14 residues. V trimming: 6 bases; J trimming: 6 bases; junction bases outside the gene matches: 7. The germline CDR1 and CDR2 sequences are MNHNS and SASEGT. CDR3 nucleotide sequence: TGTGCCAGCAGGGAGAGAACAGGGGCCGGGGAGCTGTTTTTT. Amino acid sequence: CASRERTGAGELFF.

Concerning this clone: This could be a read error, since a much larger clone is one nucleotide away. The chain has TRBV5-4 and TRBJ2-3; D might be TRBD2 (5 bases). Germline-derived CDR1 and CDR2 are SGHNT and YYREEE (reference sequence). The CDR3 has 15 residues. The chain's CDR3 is CACSGGRISTDTQYF. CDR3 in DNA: TGTGCCTGCAGCGGTGGACGGATTAGCACAGATACGCAGTATTTT.

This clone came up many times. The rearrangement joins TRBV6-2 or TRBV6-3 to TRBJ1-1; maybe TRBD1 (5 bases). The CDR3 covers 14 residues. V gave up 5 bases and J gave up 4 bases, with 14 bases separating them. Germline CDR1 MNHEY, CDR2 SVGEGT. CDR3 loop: CASSAIGGGTEAFF. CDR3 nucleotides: TGTGCCAGCAGTGCTATCGGGGGAGGCACTGAAGCTTTCTTT.

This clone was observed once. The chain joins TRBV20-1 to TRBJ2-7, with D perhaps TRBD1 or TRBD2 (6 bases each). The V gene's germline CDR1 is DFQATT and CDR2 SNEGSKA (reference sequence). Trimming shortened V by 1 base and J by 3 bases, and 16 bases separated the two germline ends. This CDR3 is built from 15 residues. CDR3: CSARATEGVDYEQYF. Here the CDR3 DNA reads TGCAGTGCTAGAGCGACGGAGGGGGTTGACTACGAGCAGTACTTC.

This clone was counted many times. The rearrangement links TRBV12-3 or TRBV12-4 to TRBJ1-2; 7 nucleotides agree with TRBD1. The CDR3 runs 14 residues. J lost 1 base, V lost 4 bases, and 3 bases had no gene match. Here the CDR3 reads CASSWDRVNYGYTF. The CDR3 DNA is TGTGCCAGCAGTTGGGACAGAGTTAACTATGGCTACACCTTC.

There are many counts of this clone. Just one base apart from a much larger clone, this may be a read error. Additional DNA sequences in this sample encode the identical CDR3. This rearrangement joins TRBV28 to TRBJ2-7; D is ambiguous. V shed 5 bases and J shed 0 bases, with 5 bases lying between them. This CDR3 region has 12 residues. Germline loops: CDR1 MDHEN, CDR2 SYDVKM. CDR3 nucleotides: TGTGCCAGCAGTCCAAACTCCTACGAGCAGTACTTC. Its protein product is CASSPNSYEQYF.

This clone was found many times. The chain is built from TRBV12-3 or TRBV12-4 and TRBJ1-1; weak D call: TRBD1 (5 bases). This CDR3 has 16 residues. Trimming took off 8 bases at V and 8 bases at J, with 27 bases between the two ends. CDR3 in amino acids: CASHKARGILGVEAFF. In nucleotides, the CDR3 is TGTGCCAGCCACAAAGCGCGGGGCATACTAGGTGTAGAAGCTTTCTTT.

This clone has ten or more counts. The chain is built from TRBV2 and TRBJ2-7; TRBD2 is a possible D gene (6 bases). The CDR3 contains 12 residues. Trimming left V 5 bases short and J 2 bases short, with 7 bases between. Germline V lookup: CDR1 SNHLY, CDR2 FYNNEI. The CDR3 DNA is TGTGCCAGCAGTTGGGAGGCCTACGAGCAGTACTTC. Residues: CASSWEAYEQYF.

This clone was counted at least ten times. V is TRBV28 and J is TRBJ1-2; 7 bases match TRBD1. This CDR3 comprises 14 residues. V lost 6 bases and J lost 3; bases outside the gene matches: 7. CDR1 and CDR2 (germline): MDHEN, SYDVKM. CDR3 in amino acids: CASSSSGTDYGYTF. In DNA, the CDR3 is TGTGCCAGCAGCAGCTCCGGGACAGACTATGGCTACACCTTC.

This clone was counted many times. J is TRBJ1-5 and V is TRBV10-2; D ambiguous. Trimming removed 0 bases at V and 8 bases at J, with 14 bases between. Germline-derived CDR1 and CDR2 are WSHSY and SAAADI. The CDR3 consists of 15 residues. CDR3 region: CASSESERVVEPQHF. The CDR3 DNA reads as TGCGCCAGCAGTGAGTCCGAAAGGGTAGTGGAGCCCCAGCATTTT.

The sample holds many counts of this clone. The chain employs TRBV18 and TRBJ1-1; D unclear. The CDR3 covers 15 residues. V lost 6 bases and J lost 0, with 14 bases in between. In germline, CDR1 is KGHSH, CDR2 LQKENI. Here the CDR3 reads CASSLYTTLNTEAFF. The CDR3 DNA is TGTGCCAGCTCTCTATACACGACATTGAACACTGAAGCTTTCTTT.

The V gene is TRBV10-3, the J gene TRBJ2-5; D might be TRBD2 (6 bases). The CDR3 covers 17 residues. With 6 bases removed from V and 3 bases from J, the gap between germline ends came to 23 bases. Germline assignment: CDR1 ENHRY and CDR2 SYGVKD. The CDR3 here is CAIRSGVRPDSEETQYF. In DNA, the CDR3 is TGTGCCATCAGATCGGGAGTACGCCCGGATAGCGAAGAGACCCAGTACTTC.

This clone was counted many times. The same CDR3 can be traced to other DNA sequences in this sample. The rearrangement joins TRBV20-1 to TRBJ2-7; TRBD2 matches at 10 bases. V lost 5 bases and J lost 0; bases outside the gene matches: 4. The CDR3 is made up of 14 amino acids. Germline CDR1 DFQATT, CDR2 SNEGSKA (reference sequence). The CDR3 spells CSASRTSGSYEQYF. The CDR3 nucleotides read TGCAGTGCTTCTCGGACTAGCGGCTCCTACGAGCAGTACTTC.

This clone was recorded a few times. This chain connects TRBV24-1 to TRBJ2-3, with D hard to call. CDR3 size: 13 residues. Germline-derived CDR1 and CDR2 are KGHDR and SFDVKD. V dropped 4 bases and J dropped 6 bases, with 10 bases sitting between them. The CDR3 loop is CATSEEMEDTQYF. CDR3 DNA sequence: TGTGCCACCAGTGAGGAAATGGAGGATACGCAGTATTTT.

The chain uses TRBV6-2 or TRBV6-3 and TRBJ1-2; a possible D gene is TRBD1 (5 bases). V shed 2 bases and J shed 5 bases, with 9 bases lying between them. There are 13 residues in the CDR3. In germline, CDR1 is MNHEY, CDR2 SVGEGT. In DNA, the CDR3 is TGTGCCAGCAGTTACACAGGAGAATATGGCTACACCTTC. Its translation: CASSYTGEYGYTF.

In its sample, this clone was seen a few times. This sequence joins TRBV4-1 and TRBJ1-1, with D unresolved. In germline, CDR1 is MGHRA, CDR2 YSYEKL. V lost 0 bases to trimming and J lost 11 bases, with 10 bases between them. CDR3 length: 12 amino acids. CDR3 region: CASSQDQSPAFF. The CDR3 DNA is TGCGCCAGCAGCCAAGATCAATCCCCCGCTTTCTTT.

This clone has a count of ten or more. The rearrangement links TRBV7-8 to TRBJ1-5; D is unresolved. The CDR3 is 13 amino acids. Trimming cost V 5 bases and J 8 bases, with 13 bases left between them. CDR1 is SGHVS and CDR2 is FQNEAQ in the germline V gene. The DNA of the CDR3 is TGTGCCAGCAGCCCCATGCGAACGGAGCCCCAGCATTTT. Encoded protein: CASSPMRTEPQHF.